The clone carrying this T cell receptor beta chain was detected only a few times. Antigen specificity is unknown. The sample is drawn from a study of T cells after yellow fever vaccination. Study-wide results and caveats: Contamination of FACS-sorted repertoires by abundant clonotypes from the bulk population could occur. By day 5 rather than day 15, the secondary response had peaked, though it was weaker.

Trimming left V 5 bases short and J 2 bases short, with 10 bases between. Looked up from germline, CDR1 is DFQATT and CDR2 is SNEGSKA (reference sequence). This CDR3 is 13 amino acids long. TCRdb redid the calling of the 5' RACE reads with MiXCR, one entry per CDR3 protein. The sample consists of hundreds of thousands of distinct CDR3 sequences, over 9% of them appearing once. Sequenced material: PBMCs, taken on the day of the yellow fever booster vaccination. The V gene is TRBV20-1, the J gene TRBJ2-1; TRBD2 is a possible D gene (5 bases). This clonotype was sampled from a man aged 30-40 years who received the YFV17D yellow fever vaccine. The CDR3 nucleotides are TGCAGTGCTGAAGGAGGAGCCTACAATGAGCAGTTCTTC. Translating gives CSAEGGAYNEQFF.